The T cell receptor beta chain under discussion was sequenced for a study of blood T cells in healthy people across ages. Study results and caveats: Diversity of TCR beta per million T cells declined in a roughly linear way with age.

In its sample, this clonotype was seen once. Antigen specificity is unknown. This CDR3 spans 12 amino acids. A second about 7 to 11 cycle PCR used barcoded and J-beta primers. Researchers report that a template-switch adaptor with 12 random nucleotides tagged each cDNA molecule. TCRdb passed the 5' RACE reads through MiXCR, listing each CDR3 protein once. Seen here are around 1,500,000 distinct CDR3 sequences, 28% observed once, and the top ten hold 6.5% to 8.5%. Healthy Russian Caucasian donors spanned ages roughly 6 to 100 years. Roughly 9.5 milliliters of peripheral blood were drawn from each donor into EDTA-treated tubes.

V usage is TRBV21-1 and J usage is TRBJ1-1; the D call in the table, TRBD1, was not verified against the DNA. TRBV21-1 is a recognized pseudogene. The sample taken for sequencing was blood. This TCR derives from a woman between 25 and 40 years old in good health. The CDR3 DNA follows: TGTGCCAGCAGCAGGGGCACCCTCGAAGCTTTCTTT. Protein sequence: CASSRGTLEAFF.